This TCR beta chain was profiled in a study of cytomegalovirus exposure and HLA in healthy donors. Notes on the study in general: 150 to 200 TCR beta chains were listed as cytomegalovirus-associated. Many donors shared some public TCRs, even though most TCR sequences were rare.

This clone was seen a single time. Its specificity is unknown. Generated by immunoSEQ multiplex PCR, the TCRdb table keeps only in-frame clones and is missing some. Here the sample spans 150,000 to 200,000 clones, 85% being singletons. This CDR3 spans 17 amino acids. Trimming removed 1 base from V and 3 bases from J; junction bases left unmatched: 9. CDR1 and CDR2 from the germline V gene are SGHTS and YDEGEE. The donors were members of the validation cohort, which comprised 120 subjects and was separate from the first cohort of roughly 700 subjects. The chain employs TRBV5-8 and TRBJ2-5, with 10 bases lining up with TRBD2. The source of this sequence is a man aged 18 to 35 in good health and CMV-seropositive. The material sequenced was PBMCs. CDR3 region: CASSLMGAGGGEETQYF. The CDR3 DNA reads TGTGCCAGCAGCTTGATGGGAGCGGGAGGGGGAGAAGAGACCCAGTACTTC.